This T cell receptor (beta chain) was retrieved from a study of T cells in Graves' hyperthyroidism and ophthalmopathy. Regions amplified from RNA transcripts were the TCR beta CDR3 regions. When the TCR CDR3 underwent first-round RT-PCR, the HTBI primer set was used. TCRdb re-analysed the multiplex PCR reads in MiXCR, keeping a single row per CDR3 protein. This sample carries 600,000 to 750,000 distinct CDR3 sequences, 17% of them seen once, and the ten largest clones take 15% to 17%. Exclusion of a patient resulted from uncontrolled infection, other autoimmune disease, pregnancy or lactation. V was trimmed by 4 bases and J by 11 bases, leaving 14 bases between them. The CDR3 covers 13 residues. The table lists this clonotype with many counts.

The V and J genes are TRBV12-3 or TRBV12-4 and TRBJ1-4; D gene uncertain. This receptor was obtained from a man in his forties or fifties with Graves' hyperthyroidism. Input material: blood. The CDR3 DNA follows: TGTGCCAGCAGTTCGGAGAGACGCGGGAAACTGTTTTTT. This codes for CASSSERRGKLFF.